This T cell receptor beta chain was sequenced in a study of PD-1 blockade in classical Hodgkin lymphoma. Study outcomes and limitations: Only CD4+ TCR diversity, not CD8+, had risen significantly by C4D1. Patients with an early start, nivolumab under 1 year after ASCT, were excluded. Patients who responded completely had about the same baseline diversity as newly diagnosed patients. Repertoire difference causes, possibly disease activity or prior therapy, remain undefined.

As to this clone: As yet, its antigen is unknown.

This table comes from immunoSEQ multiplex PCR, and its TCRdb copy is limited to in-frame clones, with some not included. This sample has approximately 25,000 clones, with 65% to 85% found just once. J lost 8 bases, V lost 0 bases, and 9 bases had no gene match. Looked up from germline, CDR1 is LGHNA and CDR2 is YNFKEQ. The CDR3 sequence is 16 residues long. All trial patients relapsed after autologous stem cell transplantation. Purification of CD4+ T cells from thawed PBMCs was performed via magnetic negative selection. The sequences come from CD4+ T cells from blood, collected at baseline. The chain is built from TRBV4-2 and TRBJ1-2, with 10 bases lining up with TRBD1. The receptor comes from a human donor with classical Hodgkin lymphoma. The CDR3 is CASSQDWRQGAWGYTF. The CDR3 DNA follows: TGTGCCAGCAGCCAAGATTGGAGACAGGGGGCGTGGGGCTACACCTTC.